These 14 T cell receptor beta chains originate from one sample sequenced in a study of CD4 T cells in relation to SARS-CoV-2 and coronaviruses. Antigen specificity for these receptors is unknown. CD4+ T cells from unexposed donors were obtained before the COVID-19 pandemic (2011-2018). CD4+ T cells were isolated from the cells after 10 days of culture. TCRdb's table, derived via immunoSEQ multiplex PCR, lists solely in-frame clones and lacks some. The data show about 21,000 clones, roughly 77% seen once. The source material was CD4+ T cells from PBMCs, cultured in vitro. The receptors stem from a human donor in good health.

This clone showed up just once. This chain connects TRBV9 to TRBJ2-7; 11 nucleotides align to TRBD2. The germline CDR1 and CDR2 sequences are SGDLS and YYNGEE. The CDR3 is 17 amino acids. J gave up 5 bases and V 0 bases, and 10 bases lay outside the gene matches. This CDR3 reads CASSVAFDSGGAHEQYF. The CDR3 bases are TGTGCCAGCAGCGTAGCGTTTGATAGCGGGGGGGCCCACGAGCAGTACTTC.

The chain links TRBV4-2 to TRBJ2-1, with 7 bases identical to TRBD1. CDR1 is LGHNA, CDR2 YNFKEQ, per germline. J gave up 4 bases and V 4 bases, and 16 bases lay outside the gene matches. The CDR3 length is 18 residues. The CDR3 region has the DNA TGTGCCAGCAGCCGCAAGGTACCCGGGACAGCAGGGTACAATGAGCAGTTCTTC. Its protein is CASSRKVPGTAGYNEQFF.

This chain links TRBV3-1 (or the pseudogene TRBV3-2) with TRBJ2-3; 12 bases are a match to TRBD2. Trimming took 1 base from V and 3 from J; bases not matched to a gene: 2. This CDR3 is 16 amino acids long. Germline V gene sequence: CDR1 LGHDT, CDR2 YNNKEL (reference sequence). The CDR3 bases are TGTGCCAGCAGCCAAGGCGGACTAGCGGGGACAGATACGCAGTATTTT. This codes for CASSQGGLAGTDTQYF.

The gene calls are TRBV5-4 and TRBJ2-3; 8 bases line up with TRBD2. The germline V gene encodes CDR1 SGHNT and CDR2 YYREEE (reference sequence). CDR3 length: 15 residues. V shed 3 bases, J shed 0 bases, and the junction held 3 bases outside the gene matches. The CDR3 bases are TGTGCCAGCAGCTCCACTAGCGGAAGCACAGATACGCAGTATTTT. Protein: CASSSTSGSTDTQYF. Drawing the rest from reference TRBV5-4 and TRBJ2-3, the complete variable domain is ETGVTQSPTHLIKTRGQQVTLRCSSQSGHNTVSWYQQALGQGPQFIFQYYREEENGRGNFPPRFSGLQFPNYSSELNVNALELDDSALYLCASSSTSGSTDTQYFGPGTRLTVL.

V usage is TRBV29-1 and J usage is TRBJ1-1; 10 nucleotides match TRBD1. The germline gives CDR1 SQVTM, CDR2 ANQGSEA. The CDR3 is 14 amino acids. The CDR3 spells CTVHRDRGSTEAFF. CDR3 nucleotide sequence: TGCACCGTCCACCGGGACAGGGGATCCACTGAAGCTTTCTTT.

The chain joins TRBV5-1 to TRBJ2-1; D tentatively reads TRBD1 or TRBD2 (5 bases each). From germline, CDR1 is SGHRS and CDR2 YFSETQ. The V end was cut by 0 bases, the J end by 3 bases, with 10 bases between. This CDR3 has 15 amino acids. The CDR3 DNA reads as TGCGCCAGCAGCTTGGTCAGGGAGATCTACAATGAGCAGTTCTTC. Amino acid sequence: CASSLVREIYNEQFF.

Only one count was recorded for this clone. The gene calls are TRBV6-5 and TRBJ2-7; a possible D gene is TRBD1 (6 bases). From germline, CDR1 is MNHEY and CDR2 SVGAGI. V was pared by 5 bases and J by 2 bases, with 16 bases between. This CDR3 contains 15 residues. The CDR3 coding sequence is TGTGCCAGCAGTAAAAACCCGGACAGTACCTACGAGCAGTACTTC. This sequence encodes CASSKNPDSTYEQYF.

This clone was picked up one time. V is TRBV4-3 and J is TRBJ1-4, with D tentatively TRBD1 (6 bases). V lost 0 bases, J lost 5 bases, and 10 bases lay in between. The CDR3 has 15 amino acids. Germline CDR1 is LGHNA and CDR2 is YSLEER. The CDR3 nucleotides are TGCGCCAGCAGCCAAGAACCCAGGGGCAATGAAAAACTGTTTTTT. Its translation: CASSQEPRGNEKLFF.

In its sample, this clone was seen once. The chain employs TRBV6-5 and TRBJ2-5; D might be TRBD2 (5 bases). This CDR3 has 12 residues. Germline V lookup: CDR1 MNHEY, CDR2 SVGAGI. Trimming left V 6 bases short and J 5 bases short, with 10 bases between. DNA for the CDR3: TGTGCCAGCAGCCCGGGGTTTGAGACCCAGTACTTC. Its protein product is CASSPGFETQYF.

This chain links TRBV18 with TRBJ2-7; D call uncertain. The CDR3 totals 13 residues. Germline V lookup: CDR1 KGHSH, CDR2 LQKENI. V lost 0 bases to trimming and J lost 7 bases, with 10 bases between them. DNA of the CDR3: TGTGCCAGCTCACCACCCGCAGTACTTGAGCAGTACTTC. Amino acids: CASSPPAVLEQYF. The variable domain in full, completed from reference TRBV18 and TRBJ2-7, reads NAGVMQNPRHLVRRRGQEARLRCSPMKGHSHVYWYRQLPEEGLKFMVYLQKENIIDESGMPKERFSAEFPKEGPSILRIQQVVRGDSAAYFCASSPPAVLEQYFGPGTRLTVT.

This chain joins TRBV15 and TRBJ1-6; a possible D gene is TRBD1 (5 bases). This CDR3 contains 15 residues. Germline values: CDR1 LNHNV, CDR2 YYDKDF (reference sequence). Between the trimmed V and J ends, which lost 1 base and 7 bases, there was a span of 11 bases. The CDR3 region is CATSRVTGHNSPLHF. DNA for the CDR3: TGTGCCACCAGCAGAGTAACGGGGCACAATTCACCCCTCCACTTT.

The chain uses TRBV20-1 and TRBJ1-5; TRBD1 is a possible D gene (5 bases). CDR3 length: 11 amino acids. CDR1 DFQATT and CDR2 SNEGSKA come from the germline V gene (reference sequence). The V and J ends lost 5 bases and 9 bases respectively, with 11 bases between them. The CDR3 protein is CSAGGDWPQHF. For the CDR3, the DNA is TGCAGTGCTGGAGGGGATTGGCCCCAGCATTTT.

This clone was detected a few times. The V and J genes are TRBV4-3 and TRBJ1-5; 7 bases line up with TRBD1. This CDR3 has 14 residues. V gave up 2 bases and J gave up 6 bases; unmatched junction bases: 4. CDR1 and CDR2 (germline): LGHNA, YSLEER. CDR3 protein: CASSQTRGTQPQHF. In nucleotides, the CDR3 is TGCGCCAGCAGCCAAACCAGGGGGACTCAGCCCCAGCATTTT.

The CDR3 here is CASSVTPTGTGNSPLHF. The CDR3 bases are TGTGCCAGCAGCGTAACCCCCACGGGGACGGGTAATTCACCCCTCCACTTT. The rearrangement uses TRBV9 and TRBJ1-6; possibly TRBD1 for D (5 bases). Germline V gene lookup returns CDR1 SGDLS and CDR2 YYNGEE. This CDR3 is 17 amino acids long. Trimming removed 1 base at V and 6 bases at J, with 17 bases between.